Each of the 21 T cell receptor beta chains below was sequenced from the same sample in a study of T cell clones after liver transplantation. Sequencing used immunoSEQ multiplex PCR; TCRdb keeps in-frame clones, though not all of them. Of 65,000 to 70,000 clones listed, 80% to 95% were seen once; the top ten hold roughly 0.98%. Sequencing was performed on CD4+ T cells from blood, taken nearly 26 months after liver transplant. The receptors come from a human patient who received a liver transplant. Some T cells may arise from the graft donor.

The genes are TRBV30 and TRBJ1-4; D not resolved. The V end lost 1 base, the J end lost 5 bases, and 8 bases lay between the germline ends. The length of the CDR3 is 13 residues. CDR1 is GTSNPN and CDR2 is SVGIG in the germline V gene (reference sequence). CDR3 residues: CAWSGQINEKLFF. The CDR3 nucleotides are TGTGCCTGGAGTGGCCAGATAAATGAAAAACTGTTTTTT.

This clone was seen only a few times. The chain uses TRBV28 and TRBJ1-5; unclear D gene. Germline CDR1 MDHEN, CDR2 SYDVKM. V lost 6 bases and J lost 0, with 15 bases in between. The CDR3 extends over 16 amino acids. The CDR3 is CASRDFALYSNQPQHF. The CDR3 DNA reads as TGTGCCAGCAGGGACTTTGCCCTTTATAGCAATCAGCCCCAGCATTTT.

The V gene is TRBV5-4, the J gene TRBJ1-1; weak D call: TRBD1 (5 bases). The CDR3 consists of 14 residues. Trimming pared 4 bases from V and 1 base from J, leaving 11 bases between. The germline CDR1 and CDR2 sequences are SGHNT and YYREEE (reference sequence). The CDR3 region is CASSQGTANTEAFF. In nucleotides, the CDR3 is TGTGCCAGCAGCCAAGGGACGGCGAACACTGAAGCTTTCTTT.

The chain employs TRBV5-1 and TRBJ2-3, with no clear D. Germline CDR1 SGHRS, CDR2 YFSETQ. The CDR3 length is 16 residues. The V gene lost 0 bases and the J gene lost 0 bases, with 11 bases spanning the gap. The chain's CDR3 is CASSLGSVASTDTQYF. The CDR3 nucleotides are TGCGCCAGCAGCTTGGGTTCGGTTGCTAGCACAGATACGCAGTATTTT.

The chain is built from TRBV7-9 and TRBJ2-2; D remains ambiguous. The CDR3 loop spans 12 amino acids. In germline, CDR1 is SEHNR, CDR2 FQNEAQ (reference sequence). Trimming pared 7 bases from V and 7 bases from J, leaving 10 bases between. CDR3 in amino acids: CASTLIDGELFF. Written as DNA, the CDR3 is TGTGCCAGCACCCTAATCGACGGGGAGCTGTTTTTT.

The J gene is TRBJ1-2, the V gene TRBV10-3, with D unresolved. Germline CDR1 is ENHRY and CDR2 is SYGVKD. Trimming took 5 bases from V and 3 from J, leaving 10 bases between them. The CDR3 length is 13 residues. CDR3 in amino acids: CAISFSGDYGYTF. CDR3 bases: TGTGCCATCAGTTTCAGCGGAGACTATGGCTACACCTTC.

The table lists this clone with a few counts. V usage is TRBV11-2 and J usage is TRBJ2-1, with TRBD2 matching over 11 bases. The ends lost 4 bases at V and 5 bases at J; junction bases unmatched: 7. This CDR3 spans 16 amino acids. Germline loops: CDR1 SGHAT, CDR2 FQNNGV. CDR3 bases: TGTGCCAGCAGCTCCCTTAGCGGGAGGGCCAACAATGAGCAGTTCTTC. This gives the protein CASSSLSGRANNEQFF.

The chain links TRBV4-1 to TRBJ2-7; a weak D match, TRBD2 (6 bases). The germline CDR1 and CDR2 sequences are MGHRA and YSYEKL. CDR3 length: 15 residues. The V gene lost 0 bases and the J gene lost 6 bases, with 15 bases spanning the gap. The CDR3 loop reads CASSQEKAGRREQYF. The CDR3 coding sequence is TGCGCCAGCAGCCAAGAAAAAGCGGGCCGGCGCGAGCAGTACTTC.

This chain connects TRBV5-1 to TRBJ1-4, with D unclear. Trimming took off 4 bases at V and 8 bases at J, with 15 bases between the two ends. Germline CDR1 reads SGHRS; CDR2 reads YFSETQ. This CDR3 contains 14 residues. For the CDR3, the DNA is TGCGCCAGCAGCCCGGTCAATCGCAACGAAAAACTGTTTTTT. Protein sequence: CASSPVNRNEKLFF.

The chain joins TRBV6-5 to TRBJ1-3; D is undetermined. The CDR3 is 13 amino acids. Germline V gene lookup returns CDR1 MNHEY and CDR2 SVGAGI. CDR3 sequence reads: CASGEVPGNTIYF. The CDR3, as DNA: TGTGCAAGCGGGGAGGTACCTGGAAACACCATATATTTT.

The chain couples TRBV5-5 to TRBJ2-1; D is ambiguous. Trimming shortened V by 0 bases and J by 4 bases, and 8 bases separated the two germline ends. This CDR3 has 14 residues. Germline assignment: CDR1 SGHKS and CDR2 YYEKEE (reference sequence). As DNA, the CDR3 is TGTGCCAGCAGCTTGGACCTCGGTTACAATGAGCAGTTCTTC. It encodes CASSLDLGYNEQFF. The complete variable domain, with remaining parts taken from reference TRBV5-5 and TRBJ2-1, reads DAGVTQSPTHLIKTRGQQVTLRCSPISGHKSVSWYQQVLGQGPQFIFQYYEKEERGRGNFPDRFSARQFPNYSSELNVNALLLGDSALYLCASSLDLGYNEQFFGPGTRLTVL.

The chain uses TRBV30 and TRBJ2-4, with D maybe TRBD2 (8 bases). Trimming took off 8 bases at V and 7 bases at J, with 27 bases between the two ends. This CDR3 region has 16 residues. Per the germline V gene, CDR1 is GTSNPN and CDR2 is SVGIG (reference sequence). CDR3 residues: CAPARTGGRKRNIQYF. DNA for the CDR3: TGTGCCCCCGCAAGGACAGGCGGGAGGAAAAGGAACATTCAGTACTTC.

This clone was counted only a few times. This sequence joins TRBV6-1 and TRBJ2-7, with D unclear. The V end was cut by 8 bases, the J end by 0 bases, with 11 bases between. The germline CDR1 and CDR2 sequences are MNHNS and SASEGT. This CDR3 region has 13 residues. Here the CDR3 reads CASRLASSYEQYF. The CDR3 DNA sequence: TGTGCCAGCCGCCTGGCTAGCTCCTACGAGCAGTACTTC.

The chain is built from TRBV5-4 and TRBJ1-6, with a possible D match to TRBD1 (6 bases). Trimming cost V 4 bases and J 7 bases, with 12 bases left between them. There are 14 residues in the CDR3. The germline V gene encodes CDR1 SGHNT and CDR2 YYREEE (reference sequence). Here the CDR3 DNA reads TGTGCCAGCAGCGCAGGACAGCGAAATTCACCCCTCCACTTT. Translating it yields CASSAGQRNSPLHF.

The chain couples TRBV5-5 to TRBJ1-3, with 7 bases that match TRBD1. CDR1 SGHKS and CDR2 YYEKEE come from the germline V gene (reference sequence). The CDR3 covers 14 residues. With V trimmed by 4 bases and J by 2 bases, 3 bases remained unmatched. The DNA for the CDR3 is TGTGCCAGCAGCCCAACAGGGGCTGGAAACACCATATATTTT. Protein sequence: CASSPTGAGNTIYF.

The chain has TRBV19 and TRBJ1-1; possible D gene TRBD1, 5 bases. CDR3 length equals 13 residues. Germline V CDR1 and CDR2: LNHDA, SQIVND (reference sequence). Trimming took 4 bases from V and 5 from J, leaving 11 bases between them. This chain's CDR3 is CASSTTGRTEAFF. CDR3 sequence (DNA): TGTGCCAGTAGTACAACAGGTAGGACTGAAGCTTTCTTT. The full variable domain, completed using reference TRBV19 and TRBJ1-1, is DGGITQSPKYLFRKEGQNVTLSCEQNLNHDAMYWYRQDPGQGLRLIYYSQIVNDFQKGDIAEGYSVSREKKESFPLTVTSAQKNPTAFYLCASSTTGRTEAFFGQGTRLTVV.

The V gene is TRBV6-5, the J gene TRBJ1-1; no definite D call. From germline, CDR1 is MNHEY and CDR2 SVGAGI. V dropped 8 bases and J dropped 1 base, with 14 bases sitting between them. This CDR3 is 14 amino acids long. The CDR3 region has the DNA TGTGCCAGCTTAAACCGTCGGGCGAACACTGAAGCTTTCTTT. It yields the protein CASLNRRANTEAFF.

The chain uses TRBV4-1 and TRBJ1-2, with D perhaps TRBD1 (6 bases). Germline V CDR1 and CDR2: MGHRA, YSYEKL. The CDR3 consists of 15 residues. V lost 2 bases to trimming and J lost 2 bases, with 12 bases between them. The CDR3 is CASSQTGTQNYGYTF. CDR3 bases: TGCGCCAGCAGCCAAACCGGGACACAAAACTATGGCTACACCTTC.

This chain uses TRBV27 with TRBJ1-1; D remains unclear. The germline gives CDR1 MNHEY, CDR2 SMNVEV (reference sequence). The CDR3 sequence is 12 residues long. The germline V and J ends were trimmed by 11 bases and 4 bases, with 14 bases remaining between them. The DNA of the CDR3 is TGTGCCGGCGATAGGTCAACCACTGAAGCTTTCTTT. Translation: CAGDRSTTEAFF.

The V gene is TRBV28, the J gene TRBJ1-2; the D gene is possibly TRBD1 (5 bases). The V end lost 8 bases, the J end lost 6 bases, and 13 bases lay between the germline ends. CDR3 length: 12 residues. CDR1 is MDHEN and CDR2 is SYDVKM in the germline V gene. The CDR3 DNA follows: TGTGCCAGCGGGGGAAGCCTCCATGGCTACACCTTC. This sequence encodes CASGGSLHGYTF.

V is TRBV18 and J is TRBJ1-5; 8 bases align to TRBD1. CDR1 is KGHSH and CDR2 is LQKENI in the germline V gene. Germline trimming cut 1 base from V and 0 bases from J; bases unmatched to any gene: 2. The CDR3 is made up of 16 amino acids. The CDR3 DNA is TGTGCCAGCTCACCACGGGGGACAGGTAGCAATCAGCCCCAGCATTTT. It is translated as CASSPRGTGSNQPQHF.